This T cell receptor (beta chain) stems from a study of CD8+ T cells in alopecia areata. The treatment: oral pan-JAK inhibitor, 5-10 mg twice daily. V gave up 4 bases and J gave up 3 bases, with 7 bases separating them. CDR1 SGHAT and CDR2 FQNNGV come from the germline V gene. The CDR3 runs to 12 residues. Sequencing used cDNA as its template, made by extracting RNA and reverse transcribing it. Profiling relied on immunoSEQ multiplex PCR, and the TCRdb table lists in-frame clones only, not all of them. The profile shows approximately 140,000 clones, 75% to 85% of them singletons. The sequenced sample was CD8+ T cells sorted from blood, obtained at week 4, from a patient treated with tofacitinib. V is TRBV11-2 and J is TRBJ2-7, with D hard to call. This clonotype was obtained from a human donor with alopecia areata. The CDR3 protein is CASSSNLYEQYF. The DNA of the CDR3 is TGTGCCAGCAGCTCCAACCTCTACGAGCAGTACTTC.